The 19 T cell receptor beta chains presented below share a single source sample, sequenced in a study of CD8 T cells in ankylosing spondylitis. TCRdb recomputed calls from the 5' RACE reads with MiXCR, one row per CDR3 protein. The sample has 85,000 to 90,000 distinct CDR3 sequences, around 27% seen once. Sequenced sample: blood, either unsorted or a sorted T cell fraction (not recorded which). These receptors all stem from a male donor with ankylosing spondylitis or in good health (not recorded which).

This clonotype was seen at least ten times. This chain connects TRBV20-1 to TRBJ1-1; TRBD1 matches 7 bases. Germline-derived CDR1 and CDR2 are DFQATT and SNEGSKA (reference sequence). With V trimmed by 6 bases and J by 4 bases, 8 bases remained unmatched. The CDR3 contains 13 residues. CDR3 loop: CSARPPGGTEAFF. The CDR3 region has the DNA TGCAGTGCGAGACCCCCAGGGGGCACTGAAGCTTTCTTT.

The V and J genes are TRBV27 and TRBJ2-5; D call uncertain. Trimming shortened V by 0 bases and J by 2 bases, and 13 bases separated the two germline ends. The CDR3 consists of 16 residues. Germline V gives CDR1 MNHEY, CDR2 SMNVEV (reference sequence). The CDR3 nucleotides read TGTGCCAGCAGTTTATCGGGGTTGGTCCCTCAAGAGACCCAGTACTTC. Residues: CASSLSGLVPQETQYF.

The rearrangement links TRBV7-9 to TRBJ1-6; D remains unclear. Trimming left V 3 bases short and J 5 bases short, with 5 bases between. The length of the CDR3 is 13 residues. The germline CDR1 and CDR2 sequences are SEHNR and FQNEAQ (reference sequence). CDR3 amino acids: CASSFTDNSPLHF. As DNA, the CDR3 is TGTGCCAGCAGCTTTACGGATAATTCACCCCTCCACTTT.

This clonotype was seen a handful of times. The genes are TRBV12-3 or TRBV12-4 and TRBJ2-7, with 10 bases that match TRBD1. CDR3 size: 15 residues. Trimming removed 3 bases from V and 4 bases from J; junction bases left unmatched: 6. The CDR3 DNA is TGTGCCAGCAGTTTGTCCGGGACAGGGGAATACGAGCAGTACGTC. This gives the protein CASSLSGTGEYEQYV.

The chain combines TRBV5-1 with TRBJ2-5; D is unresolved. Germline CDR1 and CDR2: SGHRS and YFSETQ. This CDR3 region has 14 residues. V was trimmed by 0 bases and J by 3 bases, leaving 9 bases between them. Here the CDR3 reads CASSLDPGKETQYF. For the CDR3, the DNA is TGCGCCAGCAGCTTGGATCCGGGCAAAGAGACCCAGTACTTC.

The sample holds one count of this clonotype. This sequence joins TRBV19 and TRBJ1-1; D is ambiguous. V dropped 3 bases and J dropped 1 base, with 9 bases sitting between them. The CDR3 sequence is 14 residues long. Germline V gives CDR1 LNHDA, CDR2 SQIVND (reference sequence). The CDR3 DNA reads TGTGCCAGTAGTATCTCTGAGGGGAACACTGAAGCTTTCTTT. Its translation is CASSISEGNTEAFF. The variable domain in full, with the rest retrieved from reference TRBV19 and TRBJ1-1, is DGGITQSPKYLFRKEGQNVTLSCEQNLNHDAMYWYRQDPGQGLRLIYYSQIVNDFQKGDIAEGYSVSREKKESFPLTVTSAQKNPTAFYLCASSISEGNTEAFFGQGTRLTVV.

This clonotype was counted many times. The chain links TRBV5-1 to TRBJ2-1; D may be TRBD2 (5 bases). The CDR3 has 20 amino acids. Trimming left V 0 bases short and J 7 bases short, with 29 bases between. Germline CDR1 and CDR2: SGHRS and YFSETQ. CDR3 bases: TGCGCCAGCAGCTTGGCGGGGTTTGGTGTAAACAGATATCTAGGAAATGAGCAGTTCTTC. It specifies CASSLAGFGVNRYLGNEQFF. Together with reference TRBV5-1 and TRBJ2-1, the CDR3 gives the full variable domain: KAGVTQTPRYLIKTRGQQVTLSCSPISGHRSVSWYQQTPGQGLQFLFEYFSETQRNKGNFPGRFSGRQFSNSRSEMNVSTLELGDSALYLCASSLAGFGVNRYLGNEQFFGPGTRLTVL.

This chain links TRBV3-1 with TRBJ2-2, with unresolved D. Germline loops: CDR1 LGHDT, CDR2 YNNKEL (reference sequence). Deletions cut 2 bases from V and 3 bases from J, with 1 base between. The CDR3 runs 12 residues. CDR3 sequence: CASSQYTGELFF. The CDR3 bases are TGTGCCAGCAGCCAATACACCGGGGAGCTGTTTTTT.

The chain couples TRBV7-8 to TRBJ2-7; D is uncertain. Between the trimmed V and J ends, which lost 0 bases and 2 bases, there was a span of 8 bases. The CDR3 length is 14 residues. Germline assignment: CDR1 SGHVS and CDR2 FQNEAQ. CDR3 in DNA: TGTGCCAGCAGCTTAGCCAAAAACGCCTACGAGCAGTACTTC. Encoded protein: CASSLAKNAYEQYF.

This clonotype was counted only a few times. V is TRBV24-1 and J is TRBJ2-1; 11 nucleotides line up with TRBD2. The CDR3 contains 15 residues. The V and J ends lost 3 bases and 7 bases, in that order; junction bases with no gene match: 4. Germline CDR1 is KGHDR and CDR2 is SFDVKD. As DNA, the CDR3 is TGTGCCACCAGTGATCCCCTAGCGGGGGGAAATGAGCAGTTCTTC. Amino acid sequence: CATSDPLAGGNEQFF.

This chain links TRBV4-2 with TRBJ2-4; 10 bases align to TRBD2. The CDR3 consists of 19 residues. Germline trimming cut 4 bases from V and 1 base from J; bases unmatched to any gene: 13. Germline V gives CDR1 LGHNA, CDR2 YNFKEQ. For the CDR3, the DNA is TGTGCCAGCAGCCCGGGGGGGGGCGGGACTAGCGTGGCCAAAAACATTCAGTACTTC. It codes for CASSPGGGGTSVAKNIQYF.

This clonotype turned up a few times. The chain recombines TRBV5-1 with TRBJ2-1, with 13 bases identical to TRBD2. V dropped 4 bases and J dropped 8; count of bases not matched to a gene: 6. Germline values: CDR1 SGHRS, CDR2 YFSETQ. The CDR3 runs to 15 residues. The CDR3 loop is CASSLGLAGVDEQFF. DNA for the CDR3: TGCGCCAGCAGCCTTGGACTAGCGGGGGTGGATGAGCAGTTCTTC.

This chain links TRBV5-1 with TRBJ1-6; 9 nucleotides line up with TRBD1. V trimming: 4 bases; J trimming: 2 bases; junction bases outside the gene matches: 10. Germline V lookup: CDR1 SGHRS, CDR2 YFSETQ. This CDR3 is built from 18 residues. CDR3 loop: CASSRDREVYTYNSPLHF. Here the CDR3 DNA reads TGCGCCAGCAGCCGGGACAGGGAGGTGTACACCTATAATTCACCCCTCCACTTT.

This clonotype was picked up a small number of times. The chain recombines TRBV11-3 with TRBJ1-2; 11 bases match TRBD1. CDR3 size: 13 residues. Germline V gene sequence: CDR1 SGHNT, CDR2 YENEEA. Trimming at V came to 5 bases and at J to 8 bases, leaving 4 bases not matched to a gene. The CDR3 bases are TGTGCCAGCAGCCGGACAGGGGGCCAGGGCTACACCTTC. Amino acids: CASSRTGGQGYTF. The full variable domain, in which reference TRBV11-3 and TRBJ1-2 provide the parts outside the CDR3, is EAGVVQSPRYKIIEKKQPVAFWCNPISGHNTLYWYLQNLGQGPELLIRYENEEAVDDSQLPKDRFSAERLKGVDSTLKIQPAELGDSAVYLCASSRTGGQGYTFGSGTRLTVV.

This chain joins TRBV12-3 or TRBV12-4 and TRBJ1-3; TRBD1 aligns across 7 bases. Losses at the gene ends were 8 bases for V and 2 bases for J; bases not matched to a gene: 3. The CDR3 is 13 residues long. This chain's CDR3 is CASDREAGNTIYF. CDR3 sequence (DNA): TGTGCCAGCGACAGGGAGGCTGGAAACACCATATATTTT.

The genes are TRBV12-3 or TRBV12-4 and TRBJ2-5; D is undetermined. The CDR3 is made up of 14 amino acids. Trimming took 1 base from V and 2 from J, leaving 8 bases between them. This CDR3 reads CASSLGRVQETQYF. The CDR3 region has the DNA TGTGCCAGCAGTTTAGGCCGAGTTCAAGAGACCCAGTACTTC.

Only a few counts were recorded for this clonotype. The chain employs TRBV20-1 and TRBJ2-2; D perhaps matches TRBD1 (6 bases). This CDR3 spans 15 amino acids. V lost 3 bases, J lost 0 bases, and 11 bases lay in between. Germline-derived CDR1 and CDR2 are DFQATT and SNEGSKA (reference sequence). DNA for the CDR3: TGCAGTGCTAGTGTGGGGGCCGCGAACACCGGGGAGCTGTTTTTT. This encodes CSASVGAANTGELFF.

There are many counts of this clonotype. This chain's CDR3 is CASSTGTRSTDTQYF. The CDR3 nucleotides are TGTGCCAGCAGTACCGGGACTAGAAGCACAGATACGCAGTATTTT. The chain is built from TRBV12-3 or TRBV12-4 and TRBJ2-3; 8 nucleotides align to TRBD2. The CDR3 is made up of 15 amino acids. The V gene end was trimmed by 5 bases and the J gene end by 0 bases; junction bases not matched to a gene: 4.

The CDR3 DNA reads as TGTGCCTGGAGTGCCATCGAATTAACAGGGGGCCGGTACGAGCAGTACTTC. Its protein is CAWSAIELTGGRYEQYF. This chain joins TRBV30 and TRBJ2-7; TRBD1 agrees at 9 bases. After removal of 1 base from V and 4 bases from J, the junction contained 14 bases not matched to a gene. Germline V CDR1 and CDR2: GTSNPN, SVGIG (reference sequence). The CDR3 has 17 residues.